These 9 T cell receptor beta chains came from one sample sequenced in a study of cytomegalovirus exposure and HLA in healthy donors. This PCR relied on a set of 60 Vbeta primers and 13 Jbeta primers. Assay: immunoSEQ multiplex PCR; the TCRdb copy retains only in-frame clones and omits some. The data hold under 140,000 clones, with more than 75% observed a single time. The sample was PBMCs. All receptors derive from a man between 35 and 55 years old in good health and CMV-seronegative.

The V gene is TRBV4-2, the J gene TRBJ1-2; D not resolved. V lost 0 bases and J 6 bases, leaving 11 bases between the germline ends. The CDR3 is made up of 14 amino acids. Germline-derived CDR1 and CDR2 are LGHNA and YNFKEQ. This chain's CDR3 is CASSQEPGNHGYTF. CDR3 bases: TGTGCCAGCAGCCAAGAGCCGGGGAACCATGGCTACACCTTC.

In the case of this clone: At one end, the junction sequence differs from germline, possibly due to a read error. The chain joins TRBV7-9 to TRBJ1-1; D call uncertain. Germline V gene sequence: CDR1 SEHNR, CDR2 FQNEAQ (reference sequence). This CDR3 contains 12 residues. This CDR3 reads CASTLETSEAFF. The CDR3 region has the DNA TGTGCCAGCACCTTAGAAACATCTGAAGCTTTCTTT.

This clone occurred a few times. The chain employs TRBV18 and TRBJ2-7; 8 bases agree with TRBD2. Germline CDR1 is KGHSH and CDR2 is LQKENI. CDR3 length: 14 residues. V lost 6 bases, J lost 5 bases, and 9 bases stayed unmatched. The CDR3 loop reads CASSRQSREDEQYF. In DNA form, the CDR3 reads TGTGCCAGCTCGCGACAATCGCGGGAGGACGAGCAGTACTTC.

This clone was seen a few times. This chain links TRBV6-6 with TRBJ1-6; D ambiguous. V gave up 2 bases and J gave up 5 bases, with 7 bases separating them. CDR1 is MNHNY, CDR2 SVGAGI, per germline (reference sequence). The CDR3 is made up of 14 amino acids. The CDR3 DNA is TGTGCCAGCAGTTACGGCATCGATAATTCACCCCTCCACTTT. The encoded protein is CASSYGIDNSPLHF.

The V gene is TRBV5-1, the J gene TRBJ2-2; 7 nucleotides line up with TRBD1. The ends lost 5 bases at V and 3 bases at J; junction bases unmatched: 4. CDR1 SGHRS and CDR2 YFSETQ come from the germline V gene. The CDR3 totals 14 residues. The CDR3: CASRQGTDTGELFF. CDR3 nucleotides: TGCGCCAGCAGACAGGGGACGGACACCGGGGAGCTGTTTTTT.

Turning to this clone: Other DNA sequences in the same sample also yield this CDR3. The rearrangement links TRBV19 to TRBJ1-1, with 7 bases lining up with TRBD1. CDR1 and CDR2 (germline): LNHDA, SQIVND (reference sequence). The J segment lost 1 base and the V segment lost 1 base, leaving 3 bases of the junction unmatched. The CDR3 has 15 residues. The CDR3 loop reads CASSIGPGGNTEAFF. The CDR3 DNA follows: TGTGCCAGTAGTATAGGGCCAGGGGGGAACACTGAAGCTTTCTTT.

CDR3 DNA sequence: TGTGCCAGCAGCCTCGAAGACGGGGAGTCACCCCTCCACTTT. It encodes CASSLEDGESPLHF. The chain recombines TRBV4-2 with TRBJ1-6; no firm D call. The germline V and J ends were trimmed by 4 bases and 10 bases, with 14 bases remaining between them. The CDR3 is made up of 14 amino acids. The germline gives CDR1 LGHNA, CDR2 YNFKEQ.

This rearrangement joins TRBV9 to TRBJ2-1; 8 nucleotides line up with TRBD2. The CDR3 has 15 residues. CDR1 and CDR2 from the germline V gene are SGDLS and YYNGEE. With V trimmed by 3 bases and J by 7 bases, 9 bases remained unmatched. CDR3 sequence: CASSAGLGNQNEQFF. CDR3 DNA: TGTGCCAGCAGCGCGGGACTAGGGAATCAGAATGAGCAGTTCTTC. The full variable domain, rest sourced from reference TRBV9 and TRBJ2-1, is DSGVTQTPKHLITATGQRVTLRCSPRSGDLSVYWYQQSLDQGLQFLIQYYNGEERAKGNILERFSAQQFPDLHSELNLSSLELGDSALYFCASSAGLGNQNEQFFGPGTRLTVL.

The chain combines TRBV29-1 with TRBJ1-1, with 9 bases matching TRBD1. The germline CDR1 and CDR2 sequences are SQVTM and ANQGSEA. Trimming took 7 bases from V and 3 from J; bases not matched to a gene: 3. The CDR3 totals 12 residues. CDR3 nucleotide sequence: TGCAGCGGGCACAGGGGGCACACTGAAGCTTTCTTT. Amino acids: CSGHRGHTEAFF.